This T cell receptor beta chain is drawn from a study of vaccination and CD4 T cells after COVID-19. Background on the study: Convalescent patients had positive nasal swab PCR results for SARS-CoV-2. Disease was mild in roughly nine and severe in one. Two doses of either BNT162b2 or mRNA-1273 vaccine went to participants. At days 161 to 241 post-vaccination, as well as at day 14, a few convalescent patients were sampled. Points from the study as a whole: Spike mono-reactive clones accounted for 304 of the 307 vaccine-specific clones found in convalescent patients.

Time point denoted: late sampling 161 to 241 days after vaccination in three convalescent patients. Using its own MiXCR run on the PCR reads, TCRdb lists one record per CDR3 protein. The sample includes 25,000 to 30,000 distinct CDR3 sequences, over 40% of them seen just once. To note about this clonotype: Antigen unknown.

The CDR3 totals 12 residues. The ends were cut back, 2 bases at V and 5 bases at J, with 10 bases in the middle. Germline V gives CDR1 DFQATT, CDR2 SNEGSKA (reference sequence). The sequences come from CD4+ T cells from blood, collected about 7 months after SARS-CoV-2 vaccination. This sequence joins TRBV20-1 and TRBJ2-7; unclear D gene. The TCR originated in a human donor who had recovered from COVID-19. As DNA, the CDR3 is TGCAGTGCTAGACAAATTAGTGACGAGCAGTACTTC. Its protein product is CSARQISDEQYF.